Listed below are T cell receptor beta chains from one sample, sequenced in a study of T cell repertoires in cytomegalovirus infection. Each CDR3 protein gets one entry after TCRdb re-called the reads with MiXCR. There are around 450,000 distinct CDR3 sequences in the sample; roughly 30% occur only once, and roughly 15% lies in the top ten. Sequencing was done on a sample of PBMCs. The receptors derive from a human donor in good health (CMV status not recorded). Some clones in this sample may be carry-over from other donors' samples. Both conserved end residues are part of each CDR3. A D gene is named only where the DNA matches it firmly. Part of the rows lack a size; the others show once, few, many or a class for expanded clones.

abundance	j_gene	d_gene	v_gene	CDR3nt	CDR3aa
-	TRBJ2-1	TRBD2	TRBV19	TGTGCCAGTAGTATAGTAGGGACTAGCGACTATGAGCAGTTCTTC	CASSIVGTSDYEQFF
-	TRBJ1-3	-	TRBV6-2/TRBV6-3	TGTGCCAGCAGACCGGACGGATCCTCTGGAAGCACCATATATTTT	CASRPDGSSGSTIYF
many	TRBJ2-3	-	TRBV24-1	TGTGCCACCAGTGATGCCACCCGGGAGAATTGGGTAGATACGCAGTATTTT	CATSDATRENWVDTQYF
once	TRBJ2-3	TRBD1	TRBV29-1	TGCAGCGCGGACAGGGGGCGCTTAGATACGCAGTATTTT	CSADRGRLDTQYF
-	TRBJ2-3	TRBD2	TRBV12-3/TRBV12-4	TGTGCCAGCAATCTACGGGGGGTAACAGATACGCAGTATTTT	CASNLRGVTDTQYF
-	TRBJ2-1	-	TRBV7-2	TGTGCCAGCAGCCAGGGTCTACTCAATAATTATCAGTTCTTC	CASSQGLLNNYQFF
-	TRBJ2-7	-	TRBV12-3/TRBV12-4	TGTGCCAGCAGTCACCTAAAAAGCTCCTACGAGCAGTACTTC	CASSHLKSSYEQYF
-	TRBJ2-7	-	TRBV12-3/TRBV12-4	TGTGCCAGCAGTTTGGGTGACAGGCAACAAGGCGAGCAGTACTTC	CASSLGDRQQGEQYF
many	TRBJ2-3	TRBD2	TRBV24-1	TGTGCCACCAGTTTAGCGGGGTTCACAGATACGCAGTATTTT	CATSLAGFTDTQYF
once	TRBJ1-5	-	TRBV6-5	TGTGACAGCAGTTTGACAGTAGATCAGCCCCAGCATTTT	CDSSLTVDQPQHF
many	TRBJ1-6	-	TRBV2	TGTGCCATCCGTCCCCAGAGCTCCTATAATTCACCCCTCCACTTT	CAIRPQSSYNSPLHF
-	TRBJ1-2	TRBD1	TRBV3-1	TGTGCCAGCAGCCAAGCAAACAGGGGGAACTATGGCTACACCTTC	CASSQANRGNYGYTF
many	TRBJ1-2	-	TRBV7-6	TGTGCCAGCAGCCAACCCAGCGGAAGCCCCGTCGGGATTGCTAACTATGGCTACACCTTC	CASSQPSGSPVGIANYGYTF
few	TRBJ1-5	-	TRBV7-9	TGTGCCAGCAGCTCCGAGGTAGGGGGGAAGCCCCAGCATTTT	CASSSEVGGKPQHF
many	TRBJ2-5	TRBD2	TRBV7-8	TGTGCCAGCAGCTCCGAAAGACTAGCGGGGGGCCGGTTGGAGACCCAGTACTTC	CASSSERLAGGRLETQYF
many	TRBJ2-1	TRBD2	TRBV6-1	TGTGCCAGCGAACGGGGGGCCTACAATGAGCAGTTCTTC	CASERGAYNEQFF
-	TRBJ1-1	-	TRBV6-6	TGTGCCAGCAGTTACGGGGGGTCCAGGGGTCCCACTGAAGCTTTCTTT	CASSYGGSRGPTEAFF
few	TRBJ1-1	-	TRBV2	TGTGCCAGCAGTGACTACAAGAACACTGAAGCTTTCTTT	CASSDYKNTEAFF
-	TRBJ2-1	-	TRBV24-1	TGTGCCACCAGTGAACGTGAGGGCAGAAACAATGAGCAGTTCTTC	CATSEREGRNNEQFF
-	TRBJ1-1	-	TRBV14	TGTGCCAGCAGCCAAGCGACGGGTTCCGCCACTGAAGCTTTCTTT	CASSQATGSATEAFF
few	TRBJ2-5	-	TRBV9	TGTGCCAGCAGCGCCTACTATCGCGCGGGGACCCAGTACTTC	CASSAYYRAGTQYF
few	TRBJ1-3	-	TRBV6-1	TGTGCCAGCAGTGAATGGAGGCCTGGAAACACCATATATTTT	CASSEWRPGNTIYF
-	TRBJ1-1	-	TRBV12-3/TRBV12-4	TGTGCCAGCACTATCTCAGGGGCTTTGAACACTGAAGCTTTCTTT	CASTISGALNTEAFF
-	TRBJ2-3	-	TRBV19	TGTGCCAGTAGTATAGGAGGGGGAACCGCACCGTATTTT	CASSIGGGTAPYF
-	TRBJ2-2	-	TRBV4-1	TGCGCCATCAGCCCCCGGAGGGGAATCGGGGAGCTGTTTTTT	CAISPRRGIGELFF
few	TRBJ1-2	TRBD1	TRBV5-5	TGTGCCAGCAGCCTAACAGGGGCAACTGGCTACACCTTC	CASSLTGATGYTF
once	TRBJ1-4	-	TRBV5-1	TGCGCCAGCAGCTTGGGCCAGTCTCGTGAAAAACTGTTTTTT	CASSLGQSREKLFF
many	TRBJ2-1	TRBD1	TRBV25-1	TGTGCCAGCAGTGAGCGACAGGGGGATATCAATGAGCAGTTCTTC	CASSERQGDINEQFF
-	TRBJ2-1	-	TRBV2	TGTGCCAGCAACACGTTGGGGGGCTACAATGAGCAGTTCTTC	CASNTLGGYNEQFF
few	TRBJ2-7	TRBD2	TRBV6-2/TRBV6-3	TGTGCCAGCAGTTACCCGGGACTAGAGCAGCACGAGCAGTACTTC	CASSYPGLEQHEQYF
-	TRBJ1-1	TRBD1	TRBV5-6	TGTGCCAGCAGCTTAGGGACAGGGAAAGCTTTCTTT	CASSLGTGKAFF
few	TRBJ1-5	TRBD1	TRBV6-2/TRBV6-3	TGTGCCAGCACCCTCGGGACAGGGGGCCCATCGGGCAATCAGCCCCAGCATTTT	CASTLGTGGPSGNQPQHF